This TCR beta chain originates from a study of T-cell memory formation after mild COVID-19. Broader study findings: Clones contracting day 15 to 85 were balanced CD4/CD8; later expanders leaned CD4+. Confirmation of SARS-CoV-2 specificity was lacking for second-wave clones peaking day 37. In pre-infection memory, a portion of responding clones appeared, which suggested that cross-reactive memory joined. For contracting clones, CD4+ ones sat mainly in CM and EM, CD8+ in EMRA.

A few counts support this clonotype. As yet, its antigen is unknown. Using its own MiXCR run on the 5' RACE reads, TCRdb lists one record per CDR3 protein. Here the sample spans approximately 260,000 distinct CDR3 sequences, over 15% being singletons. This TCR derives from a man between 18 and 35 years old who had mild COVID-19 (a few samples of this study predate the infection). Cell type and time point are not known. Source material: PBMCs or a T cell subset sorted from them (not recorded which).

The CDR3 region is CASSPWTGSGELFF. CDR3 nucleotide sequence: TGTGCCAGCAGCCCGTGGACAGGGTCCGGGGAGCTGTTTTTT. The rearrangement uses TRBV7-6 and TRBJ2-2; 8 nucleotides align to TRBD1. The CDR3 loop spans 14 amino acids. V was pared by 5 bases and J by 6 bases, with 5 bases of the junction left unmatched. Germline V gene sequence: CDR1 SGHVS, CDR2 FNYEAQ.